This T cell receptor beta chain comes out of a study of tumor-infiltrating lymphocytes in primary liver carcinoma. Background on the study: The number of productive TCRbeta reads per sample ranged from roughly 3.65 to 7.5 million and was similar across tissue types.

About this clonotype: The junction and the germline gene differ at one end; a read error may be behind it.

A primer in the constant region served to generate TCR beta cDNA from 500 ng of total RNA. Three nested multiplex PCR rounds of slightly modified ARM-PCR generated TCR beta libraries. It was with TRBV1-TRBV30 forward primers and a C-beta reverse primer that the first two PCR rounds were run, at approximately 10 cycles each. TCRdb ran MiXCR on the multiplex PCR reads and lists one entry per CDR3 protein. The table includes about 99,000 distinct CDR3 sequences, approximately 71% detected once. Germline CDR1 reads MNHNS; CDR2 reads SASEGT. This CDR3 comprises 13 residues. Unsorted bulk tissue (about 20-30 mg) underwent RNA and DNA co-extraction. The patients had histopathologically diagnosed primary liver carcinoma, and their disease was treated by surgical resection. Chronic HBV infection, untreated so far, was present in the patients. Five distinct regions per tumor were sampled.

This receptor was identified in a woman aged 60-75 years with primary liver carcinoma and hepatitis B virus infection. The chain couples TRBV6-1 to TRBJ2-1; D is unclear. Material for sequencing was liver tumor tissue from sampling region 5. The sample's subset: tumor region T5, tumor centre. The CDR3: CVSSELGWNEQFF. The DNA of the CDR3 is TGTGTCAGCAGTGAATTGGGGTGGAATGAGCAGTTCTTC.